This entry is about one T cell receptor beta chain. The data belong to a study of T cell changes during pregnancy in multiple sclerosis. Measured with immunoSEQ multiplex PCR; TCRdb has only the in-frame clones, and not every one. The table has 45,000 to 65,000 clones, 80% to 95% seen once. Sequencing used CD4+ T cells from peripheral blood mononuclear cells, obtained in the third trimester of pregnancy. This clonotype originated in a female donor with multiple sclerosis, enrolled in a pregnancy study.

This chain's CDR3 is CASSLFYNQPQHF. The CDR3 nucleotides read TGTGCCAGCAGTTTATTCTACAATCAGCCCCAGCATTTT. The gene calls are TRBV27 and TRBJ1-5; no reliable D call. This CDR3 region has 13 residues. CDR1 is MNHEY and CDR2 is SMNVEV in the germline V gene (reference sequence). The V end lost 1 base, the J end lost 3 bases, and 4 bases lay between the germline ends.